Detailed here is one T cell receptor beta chain. Germline V lookup: CDR1 MNHEY, CDR2 SVGAGI. V was shortened by 2 bases and J by 0 bases, with 8 bases between the two germline ends. The CDR3 runs to 16 residues. This sample is part of a study of blood T cell repertoires in COVID-19. About the research overall: The analysed material was cDNA or gDNA that came from T cells, B-cell-depleted T cells, or PBMCs.

Assay: immunoSEQ multiplex PCR; the TCRdb copy retains only in-frame clones and omits some. The sample lists under 140,000 clones; around 76% were seen once. Sequenced: peripheral blood. The source of this sequence is an elderly woman with acute or convalescent COVID-19. This chain joins TRBV6-5 and TRBJ1-6, with D perhaps matching TRBD1 (6 bases). The CDR3, as DNA: TGTGCCAGCAGTTACACAGGGCTCTCCTATAATTCACCCCTCCACTTT. Translation: CASSYTGLSYNSPLHF.